One and the same sample provided the 22 T cell receptor beta chains below, sequenced in a study of quantifying T cell responses using KT2 cells. For the study at large: TCR alpha and beta constant-region primers primed reverse transcription of RNA.

Each cDNA got a UMI-containing oligo ligated at its 3' end. First-round PCR used three to five cycles and beta primers RC1.1 and RC1.2 covering TRBC1 and TRBC2. TCRdb passed the UMI-ligation and nested PCR reads through MiXCR, listing each CDR3 protein once. The repertoire holds 40,000 to 55,000 distinct CDR3 sequences, with 11% as singletons. The sequencing input was PBMCs spiked with cells of the T cell clone KT2. The source of these receptors is a human donor.

The CDR3 nucleotides are TGCGCCAGCAGCTTATCAGGGGGATCTGGGGCCAACGTCCTGACTTTC. Amino acids: CASSLSGGSGANVLTF. V gene TRBV5-1 combines with J gene TRBJ2-6, with 7 bases that match TRBD1. Per germline, CDR1 SGHRS and CDR2 YFSETQ. The CDR3 is 16 residues long. The V and J ends lost 2 bases and 1 base, in that order; junction bases with no gene match: 3.

By share, this clonotype ranks as medium-sized. CDR3 nucleotide sequence: TGTGCCAGCAGTTTAGTTGGTAGCGGACTCCAAGAGACCCAGTACTTC. Protein product: CASSLVGSGLQETQYF. V is TRBV27 and J is TRBJ2-5, with D possibly being TRBD2 (6 bases). This CDR3 has 16 residues. The V gene's germline CDR1 is MNHEY and CDR2 SMNVEV (reference sequence). V was shortened by 2 bases and J by 1 base, with 14 bases between the two germline ends.

The chain has TRBV7-2 and TRBJ2-3; D is unresolved. From germline, CDR1 is SGHTA and CDR2 FQGNSA. Trimming removed 1 base from V and 0 bases from J, with 11 bases in between. The CDR3 extends over 16 amino acids. Here the CDR3 reads CASSLGVGGSTDTQYF. CDR3 in DNA: TGTGCCAGCAGCTTAGGGGTGGGCGGTAGCACAGATACGCAGTATTTT.

The chain links TRBV27 to TRBJ2-7; maybe TRBD1 (6 bases). Trimming shortened V by 6 bases and J by 3 bases, and 6 bases separated the two germline ends. This CDR3 is built from 11 residues. Germline V CDR1 and CDR2: MNHEY, SMNVEV (reference sequence). The CDR3 loop is CASRQGYEQYF. The CDR3 region has the DNA TGTGCCAGCAGACAGGGCTACGAGCAGTACTTC.

This chain links TRBV20-1 with TRBJ2-7; D is ambiguous. CDR1 DFQATT and CDR2 SNEGSKA come from the germline V gene (reference sequence). V was shortened by 6 bases and J by 4 bases, with 16 bases between the two germline ends. The CDR3 sequence is 13 residues long. The CDR3 sequence is CSAPLVKGYEQYF. The CDR3 region has the DNA TGCAGTGCCCCCCTAGTCAAGGGTTACGAGCAGTACTTC.

This clonotype qualifies as medium-sized (0.01 to 0.1%). J is TRBJ2-7 and V is TRBV12-3 or TRBV12-4; D gene uncertain. Trimming left V 3 bases short and J 0 bases short, with 6 bases between. This CDR3 comprises 13 residues. CDR3: CASSFSSSYEQYF. CDR3 coding DNA: TGTGCCAGCAGTTTTTCTAGCTCCTACGAGCAGTACTTC.

This chain uses TRBV12-3 or TRBV12-4 with TRBJ1-2, with unresolved D. The CDR3 covers 15 residues. Trimming cost V 5 bases and J 3 bases, with 16 bases left between them. The CDR3 region is CASSHLNQRYYGYTF. The CDR3 DNA reads TGTGCCAGCAGTCACCTCAATCAGAGGTACTATGGCTACACCTTC.

This clonotype was counted many times. The rearrangement links TRBV20-1 to TRBJ2-1, with 13 bases aligning to TRBD2. Germline CDR1 reads DFQATT; CDR2 reads SNEGSKA (reference sequence). The CDR3 has 18 residues. The V segment lost 3 bases and the J segment 2 bases; nucleotides outside the gene matches: 10. The CDR3: CSARPTSGGLRAYNEQFF. The CDR3 DNA reads TGCAGTGCTAGGCCGACTAGCGGGGGGCTTAGAGCCTACAATGAGCAGTTCTTC.

The V and J genes are TRBV7-9 and TRBJ2-3; no firm D call. Germline values: CDR1 SEHNR, CDR2 FQNEAQ (reference sequence). The V end lost 1 base, the J end lost 6 bases, and 8 bases lay between the germline ends. The CDR3 runs 13 residues. The CDR3: CASSLGYGDTQYF. Here the CDR3 DNA reads TGTGCCAGCAGCTTAGGCTACGGGGATACGCAGTATTTT. Variable domain in full (rest from reference TRBV7-9 and TRBJ2-3): DTGVSQNPRHKITKRGQNVTFRCDPISEHNRLYWYRQTLGQGPEFLTYFQNEAQLEKSRLLSDRFSAERPKGSFSTLEIQRTEQGDSAMYLCASSLGYGDTQYFGPGTRLTVL.

This clonotype was counted a few times. The chain employs TRBV4-3 and TRBJ1-2; tentative D call: TRBD1 (5 bases). The CDR3 sequence is 15 residues long. In germline, CDR1 is LGHNA, CDR2 YSLEER. Trimming took off 0 bases at V and 6 bases at J, with 14 bases between the two ends. The CDR3 here is CASSQEFRGRHGYTF. The CDR3 DNA reads TGCGCCAGCAGCCAAGAGTTTCGGGGCCGACATGGCTACACCTTC.

This clonotype occurred many times. The chain uses TRBV7-9 and TRBJ2-1; D is ambiguous. V lost 5 bases, J lost 3 bases, and 17 bases lay in between. The CDR3 is 16 amino acids. Germline V gene data show CDR1 as SEHNR and CDR2 as FQNEAQ (reference sequence). CDR3 region: CASSLPLVTLYNEQFF. The CDR3 DNA reads as TGTGCCAGCAGCCTCCCCCTGGTCACCCTCTACAATGAGCAGTTCTTC.

This clonotype came up many times. The gene calls are TRBV20-1 and TRBJ2-7, with TRBD2 matching over 7 bases. Germline values: CDR1 DFQATT, CDR2 SNEGSKA (reference sequence). The CDR3 runs 15 residues. Trimming cost V 2 bases and J 1 base; bases outside gene matches: 8. The CDR3 DNA reads as TGCAGTGCTAGACAGGGACTAACGGAATCCTACGAGCAGTACTTC. Its translation is CSARQGLTESYEQYF.

This chain joins TRBV20-1 and TRBJ2-5; TRBD1 is a possible D gene (5 bases). V was trimmed by 3 bases and J by 2 bases, leaving 10 bases between them. The CDR3 contains 13 residues. Germline CDR1 is DFQATT and CDR2 is SNEGSKA (reference sequence). The CDR3 sequence: CSARIPGQETQYF. In DNA, the CDR3 is TGCAGTGCTAGGATCCCAGGGCAAGAGACCCAGTACTTC.

In the case of this clonotype: One end of the junction is discordant with germline, which a read error may explain. V and J are TRBV7-9 and TRBJ1-1; D is ambiguous. This CDR3 spans 15 amino acids. CDR1 and CDR2 (germline): SEHNR, FQNEAQ (reference sequence). The CDR3 sequence: CASRPPRAEGTEAIF. The CDR3 nucleotides are TGTGCCAGCAGACCCCCGAGGGCAGAGGGCACTGAAGCTATCTTT.

The chain joins TRBV2 to TRBJ2-7, with D unresolved. Germline values: CDR1 SNHLY, CDR2 FYNNEI. V shed 2 bases and J shed 7 bases, with 18 bases lying between them. CDR3 length: 15 residues. The CDR3 nucleotides are TGTGCCAGCAGTGAAACCCCGCTGAGTCCTAAAGAGCAGTACTTC. Translation: CASSETPLSPKEQYF.

The gene calls are TRBV12-3 or TRBV12-4 and TRBJ2-3; D remains unclear. The CDR3 runs 15 residues. With 2 bases removed from V and 2 bases from J, the gap between germline ends came to 11 bases. CDR3 in DNA: TGTGCCAGCAGTTTAACGTCGGACCCCACAGATACGCAGTATTTT. The encoded protein is CASSLTSDPTDTQYF.

This clonotype was recorded many times. The V gene is TRBV5-5, the J gene TRBJ2-5; a possible D gene is TRBD1 (6 bases). The CDR3 runs 15 residues. The germline CDR1 and CDR2 sequences are SGHKS and YYEKEE (reference sequence). Between the trimmed V and J ends, which lost 2 bases and 4 bases, there was a span of 15 bases. The CDR3 DNA sequence: TGTGCCAGCAGCTTTTCTGGACAGTGGGGAGAGACCCAGTACTTC. Translating gives CASSFSGQWGETQYF.

This clonotype came up many times. The V call is TRBV7-2, the J call TRBJ2-3, with 7 bases aligning to TRBD1. The V segment lost 5 bases and the J segment 0 bases; nucleotides outside the gene matches: 11. The CDR3 covers 17 residues. From germline, CDR1 is SGHTA and CDR2 FQGNSA. CDR3 DNA sequence: TGTGCCAGCAGCGTAAGGGGGACAGCTCCTAGCACAGATACGCAGTATTTT. This sequence encodes CASSVRGTAPSTDTQYF.

The chain recombines TRBV6-1 with TRBJ1-5; D is uncertain. Trimming stripped 2 bases from V and 7 bases from J, with 12 bases between. The CDR3 runs 14 residues. Germline CDR1 is MNHNS and CDR2 is SASEGT. CDR3 DNA: TGTGCCAGCAGTGAATTGAATGTTGGACAGCCCCAGCATTTT. As protein: CASSELNVGQPQHF.

The rearrangement links TRBV6-5 to TRBJ2-6, with D unclear. The V end lost 3 bases, the J end lost 0 bases, and 3 bases lay between the germline ends. Germline CDR1 is MNHEY and CDR2 is SVGAGI. CDR3 length: 14 residues. CDR3 bases: TGTGCCAGCAGTTATCTCTCTGGGGCCAACGTCCTGACTTTC. Translating it yields CASSYLSGANVLTF.

The J gene is TRBJ2-1, the V gene TRBV6-5, with 9 bases identical to TRBD2. This CDR3 contains 15 residues. The V segment lost 7 bases and the J segment 3 bases; nucleotides outside the gene matches: 7. The germline V gene encodes CDR1 MNHEY and CDR2 SVGAGI. The CDR3 is CASTPVAGDYNEQFF. The DNA of the CDR3 is TGTGCCAGCACCCCCGTAGCGGGAGACTACAATGAGCAGTTCTTC.

The V call is TRBV6-5, the J call TRBJ2-2; 7 bases agree with TRBD2. The germline gives CDR1 MNHEY, CDR2 SVGAGI. There are 14 residues in the CDR3. With V trimmed by 5 bases and J by 7 bases, 7 bases remained unmatched. CDR3 loop: CASSKLATLGELFF. The CDR3 DNA is TGTGCCAGCAGTAAACTAGCGACCCTCGGGGAGCTGTTTTTT.